This T cell receptor (beta chain) comes out of a study of blood T cell repertoires in COVID-19. Study context: Samples of COVID-19 (acute and convalescent) were obtained from the United States, Italy and Spain. T cells, B-cell-depleted T cells, or PBMCs provided the cDNA or gDNA that served as material.

Method: immunoSEQ multiplex PCR; TCRdb's copy keeps in-frame clones and lacks some. The repertoire holds fewer than 300,000 clones, roughly nine tenths seen once, with about 4.1% in the top ten. The receptor was isolated from a man between 60 and 70 years old who had recovered from COVID-19. Sequenced material: peripheral blood.

CDR3 loop: CASSVVPRQGIIGSYNSPLHF. The CDR3 nucleotides read TGCGCCAGCAGTGTTGTTCCCCGACAGGGGATAATTGGCTCCTATAATTCACCCCTCCACTTT. The chain has TRBV10-2 and TRBJ1-6, with 8 nucleotides matching TRBD1. Losses at the gene ends were 4 bases for V and 0 bases for J; bases not matched to a gene: 17. In germline, CDR1 is WSHSY, CDR2 SAAADI. The CDR3 has 21 residues.